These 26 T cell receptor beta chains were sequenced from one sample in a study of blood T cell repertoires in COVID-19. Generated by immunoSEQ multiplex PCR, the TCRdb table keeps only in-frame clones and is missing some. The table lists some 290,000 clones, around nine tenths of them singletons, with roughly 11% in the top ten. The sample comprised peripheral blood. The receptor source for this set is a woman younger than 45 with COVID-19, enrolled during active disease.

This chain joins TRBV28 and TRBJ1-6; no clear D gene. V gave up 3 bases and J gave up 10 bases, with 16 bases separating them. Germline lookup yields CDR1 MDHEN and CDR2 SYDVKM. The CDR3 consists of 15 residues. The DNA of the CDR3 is TGTGCCAGCAGTTTGGTGGAGGGAAAAGGGTCACCCCTCCACTTT. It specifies CASSLVEGKGSPLHF.

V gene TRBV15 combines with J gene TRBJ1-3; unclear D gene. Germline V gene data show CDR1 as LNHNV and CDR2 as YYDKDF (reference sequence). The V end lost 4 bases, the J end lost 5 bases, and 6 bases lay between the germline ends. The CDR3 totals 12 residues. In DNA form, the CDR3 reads TGTGCCACCAGCACCGGGAGAAACACCATATATTTT. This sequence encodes CATSTGRNTIYF.

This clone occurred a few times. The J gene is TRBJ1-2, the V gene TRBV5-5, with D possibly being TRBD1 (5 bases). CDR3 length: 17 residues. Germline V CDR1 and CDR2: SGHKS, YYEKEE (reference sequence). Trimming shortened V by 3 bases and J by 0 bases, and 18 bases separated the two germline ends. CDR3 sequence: CASSSGDEWLANYGYTF. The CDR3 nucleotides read TGTGCCAGCAGCTCGGGGGATGAGTGGTTAGCTAACTATGGCTACACCTTC.

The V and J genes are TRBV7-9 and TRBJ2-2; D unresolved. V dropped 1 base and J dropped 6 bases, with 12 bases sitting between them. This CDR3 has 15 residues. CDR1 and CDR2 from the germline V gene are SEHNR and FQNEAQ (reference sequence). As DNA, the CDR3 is TGTGCCAGCAGCTTAGGGTCCATTAGCTCCGGGGAGCTGTTTTTT. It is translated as CASSLGSISSGELFF. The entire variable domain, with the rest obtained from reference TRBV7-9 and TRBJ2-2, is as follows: DTGVSQNPRHKITKRGQNVTFRCDPISEHNRLYWYRQTLGQGPEFLTYFQNEAQLEKSRLLSDRFSAERPKGSFSTLEIQRTEQGDSAMYLCASSLGSISSGELFFGEGSRLTVL.

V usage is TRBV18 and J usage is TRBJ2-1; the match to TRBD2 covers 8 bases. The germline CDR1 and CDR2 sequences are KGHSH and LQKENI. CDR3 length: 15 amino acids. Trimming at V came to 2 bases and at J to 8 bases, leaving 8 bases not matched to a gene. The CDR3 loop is CASSPAVAGSHEQFF. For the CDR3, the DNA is TGTGCCAGCTCACCAGCGGTAGCGGGGTCACATGAGCAGTTCTTC. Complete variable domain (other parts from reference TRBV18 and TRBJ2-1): NAGVMQNPRHLVRRRGQEARLRCSPMKGHSHVYWYRQLPEEGLKFMVYLQKENIIDESGMPKERFSAEFPKEGPSILRIQQVVRGDSAAYFCASSPAVAGSHEQFFGPGTRLTVL.

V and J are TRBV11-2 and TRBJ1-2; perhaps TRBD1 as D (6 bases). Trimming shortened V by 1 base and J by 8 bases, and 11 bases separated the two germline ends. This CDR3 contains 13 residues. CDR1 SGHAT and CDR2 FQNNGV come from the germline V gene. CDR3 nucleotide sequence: TGTGCCAGCAGCTTAGGGGGGCCAGGGGGCTACACCTTC. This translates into CASSLGGPGGYTF.

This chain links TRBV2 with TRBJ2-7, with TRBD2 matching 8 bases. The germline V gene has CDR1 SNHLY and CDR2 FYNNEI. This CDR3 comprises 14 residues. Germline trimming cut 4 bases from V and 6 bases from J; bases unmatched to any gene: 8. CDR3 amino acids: CASSGRTSRTEQYF. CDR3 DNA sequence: TGTGCCAGCAGTGGGAGGACTAGCAGGACCGAGCAGTACTTC.

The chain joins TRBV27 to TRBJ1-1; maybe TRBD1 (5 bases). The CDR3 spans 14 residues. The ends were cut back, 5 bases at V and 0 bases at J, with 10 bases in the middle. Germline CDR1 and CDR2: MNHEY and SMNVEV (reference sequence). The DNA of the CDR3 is TGTGCCAGCAGTACTGTAGGGGTGAACACTGAAGCTTTCTTT. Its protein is CASSTVGVNTEAFF.

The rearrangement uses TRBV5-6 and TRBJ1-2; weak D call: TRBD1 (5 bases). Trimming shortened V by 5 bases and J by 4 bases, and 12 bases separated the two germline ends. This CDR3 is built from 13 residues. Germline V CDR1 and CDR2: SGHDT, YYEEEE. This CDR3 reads CASSRQGRYGYTF. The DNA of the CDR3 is TGTGCCAGCAGTCGTCAGGGCCGCTATGGCTACACCTTC.

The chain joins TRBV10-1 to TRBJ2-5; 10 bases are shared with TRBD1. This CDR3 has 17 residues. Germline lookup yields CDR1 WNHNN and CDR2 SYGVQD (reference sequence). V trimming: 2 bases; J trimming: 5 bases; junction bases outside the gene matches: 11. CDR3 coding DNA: TGCGCCAGCAGTGAGAGGACGACAGGGGGCCGGAGGGAGACCCAGTACTTC. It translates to CASSERTTGGRRETQYF.

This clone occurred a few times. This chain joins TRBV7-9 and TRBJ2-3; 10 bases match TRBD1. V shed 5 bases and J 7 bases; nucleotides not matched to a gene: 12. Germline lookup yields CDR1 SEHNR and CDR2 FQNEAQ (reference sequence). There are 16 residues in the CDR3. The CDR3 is CASSPRPGQGIYTQYF. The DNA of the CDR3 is TGTGCCAGCAGCCCTCGCCCGGGACAGGGGATTTATACGCAGTATTTT.

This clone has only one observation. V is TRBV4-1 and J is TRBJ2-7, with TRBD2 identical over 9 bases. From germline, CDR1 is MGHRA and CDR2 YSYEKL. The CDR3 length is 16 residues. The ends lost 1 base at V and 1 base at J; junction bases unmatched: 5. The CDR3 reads CASSQVSAGGSYEQYF. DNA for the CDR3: TGCGCCAGCAGCCAAGTATCAGCGGGGGGATCCTACGAGCAGTACTTC.

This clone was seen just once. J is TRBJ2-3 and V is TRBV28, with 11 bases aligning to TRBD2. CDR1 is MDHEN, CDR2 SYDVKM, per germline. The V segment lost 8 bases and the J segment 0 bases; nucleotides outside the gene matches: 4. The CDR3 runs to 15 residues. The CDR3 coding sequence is TGTGCCAGCGTAGCGGGGGGGCCAAGCACAGATACGCAGTATTTT. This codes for CASVAGGPSTDTQYF.

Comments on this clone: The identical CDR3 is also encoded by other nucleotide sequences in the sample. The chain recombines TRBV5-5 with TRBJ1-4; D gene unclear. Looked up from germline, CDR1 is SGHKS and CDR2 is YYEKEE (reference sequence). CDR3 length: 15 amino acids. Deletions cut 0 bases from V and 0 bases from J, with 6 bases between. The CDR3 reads CASSLVVATNEKLFF. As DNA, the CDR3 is TGTGCCAGCAGCTTGGTAGTGGCAACTAATGAAAAACTGTTTTTT.

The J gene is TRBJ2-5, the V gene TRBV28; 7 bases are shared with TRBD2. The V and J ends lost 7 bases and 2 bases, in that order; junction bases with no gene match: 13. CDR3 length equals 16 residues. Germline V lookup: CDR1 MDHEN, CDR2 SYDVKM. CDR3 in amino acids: CASTKRLGGRQETQYF. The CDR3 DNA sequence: TGTGCCAGCACTAAACGTCTCGGGGGGAGGCAAGAGACCCAGTACTTC.

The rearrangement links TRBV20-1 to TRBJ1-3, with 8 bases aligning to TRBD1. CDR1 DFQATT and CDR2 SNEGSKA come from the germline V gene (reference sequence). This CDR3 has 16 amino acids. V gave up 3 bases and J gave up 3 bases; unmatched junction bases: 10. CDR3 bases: TGCAGTGCTAGTAGGGCGACAGGGGCAGGTGGAAACACCATATATTTT. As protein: CSASRATGAGGNTIYF.

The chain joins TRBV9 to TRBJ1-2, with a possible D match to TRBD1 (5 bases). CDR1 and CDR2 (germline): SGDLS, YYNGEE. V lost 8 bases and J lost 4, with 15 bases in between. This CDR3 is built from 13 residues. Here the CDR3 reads CASRTPHGYGYTF. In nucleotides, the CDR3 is TGTGCCAGTCGGACACCCCACGGCTATGGCTACACCTTC.

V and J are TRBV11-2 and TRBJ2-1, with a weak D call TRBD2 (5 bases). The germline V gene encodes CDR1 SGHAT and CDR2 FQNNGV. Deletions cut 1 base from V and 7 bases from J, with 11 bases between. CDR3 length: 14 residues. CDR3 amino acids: CASSLVRLPNEQFF. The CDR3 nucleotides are TGTGCCAGCAGCTTAGTGCGACTACCTAATGAGCAGTTCTTC.

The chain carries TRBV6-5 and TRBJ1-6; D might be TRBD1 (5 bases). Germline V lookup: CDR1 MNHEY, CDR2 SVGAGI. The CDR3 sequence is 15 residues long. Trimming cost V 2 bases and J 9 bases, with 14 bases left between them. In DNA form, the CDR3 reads TGTGCCAGCAGTTACGGCGGGCAGGGAGGTTCACCCCTCCACTTT. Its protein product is CASSYGGQGGSPLHF.

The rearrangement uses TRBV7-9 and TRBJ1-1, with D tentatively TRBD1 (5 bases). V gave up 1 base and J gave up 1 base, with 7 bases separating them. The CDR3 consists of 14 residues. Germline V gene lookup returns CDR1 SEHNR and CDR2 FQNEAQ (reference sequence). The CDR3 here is CASSLVRGNTEAFF. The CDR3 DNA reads TGTGCCAGCAGCTTAGTAAGGGGGAACACTGAAGCTTTCTTT.

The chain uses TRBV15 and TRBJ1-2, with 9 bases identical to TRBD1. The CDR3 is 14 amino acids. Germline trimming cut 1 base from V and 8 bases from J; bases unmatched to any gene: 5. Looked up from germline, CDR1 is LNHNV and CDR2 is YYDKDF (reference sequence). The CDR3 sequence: CATSRARQGGGYTF. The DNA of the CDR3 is TGTGCCACCAGCAGAGCTAGACAGGGGGGCGGCTACACCTTC.

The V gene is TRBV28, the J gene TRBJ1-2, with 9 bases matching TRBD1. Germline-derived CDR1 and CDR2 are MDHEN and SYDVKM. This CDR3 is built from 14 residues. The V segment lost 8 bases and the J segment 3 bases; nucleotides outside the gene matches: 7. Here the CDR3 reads CASVSGQGYYGYTF. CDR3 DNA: TGTGCCAGCGTGAGCGGACAGGGGTACTATGGCTACACCTTC.

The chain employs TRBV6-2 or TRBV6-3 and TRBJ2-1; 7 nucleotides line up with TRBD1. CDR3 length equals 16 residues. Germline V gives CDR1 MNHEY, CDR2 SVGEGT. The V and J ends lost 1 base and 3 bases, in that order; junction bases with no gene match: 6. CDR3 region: CASSYLRGPFYNEQFF. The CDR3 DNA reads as TGTGCCAGCAGTTACTTGAGGGGGCCCTTCTACAATGAGCAGTTCTTC.

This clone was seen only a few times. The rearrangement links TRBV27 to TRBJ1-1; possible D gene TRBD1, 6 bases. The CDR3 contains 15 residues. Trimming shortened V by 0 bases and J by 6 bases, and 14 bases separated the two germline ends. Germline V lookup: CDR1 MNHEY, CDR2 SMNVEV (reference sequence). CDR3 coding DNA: TGTGCCAGCAGTTTATCCGGGGGGCCGGTTCCTGAAGCTTTCTTT. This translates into CASSLSGGPVPEAFF.

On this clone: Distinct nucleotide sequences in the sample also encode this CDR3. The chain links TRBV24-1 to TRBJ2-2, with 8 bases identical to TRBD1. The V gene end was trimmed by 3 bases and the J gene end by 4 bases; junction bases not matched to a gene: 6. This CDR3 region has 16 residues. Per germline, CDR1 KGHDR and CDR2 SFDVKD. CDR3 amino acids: CATSDPGQGFTGELFF. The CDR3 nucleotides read TGTGCCACCAGTGATCCCGGACAGGGATTCACCGGGGAGCTGTTTTTT.

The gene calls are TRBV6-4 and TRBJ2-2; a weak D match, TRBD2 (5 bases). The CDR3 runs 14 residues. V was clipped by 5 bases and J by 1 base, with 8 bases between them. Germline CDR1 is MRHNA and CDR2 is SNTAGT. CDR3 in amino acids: CASSIGLNTGELFF. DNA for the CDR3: TGTGCCAGCAGTATAGGACTGAACACCGGGGAGCTGTTTTTT.